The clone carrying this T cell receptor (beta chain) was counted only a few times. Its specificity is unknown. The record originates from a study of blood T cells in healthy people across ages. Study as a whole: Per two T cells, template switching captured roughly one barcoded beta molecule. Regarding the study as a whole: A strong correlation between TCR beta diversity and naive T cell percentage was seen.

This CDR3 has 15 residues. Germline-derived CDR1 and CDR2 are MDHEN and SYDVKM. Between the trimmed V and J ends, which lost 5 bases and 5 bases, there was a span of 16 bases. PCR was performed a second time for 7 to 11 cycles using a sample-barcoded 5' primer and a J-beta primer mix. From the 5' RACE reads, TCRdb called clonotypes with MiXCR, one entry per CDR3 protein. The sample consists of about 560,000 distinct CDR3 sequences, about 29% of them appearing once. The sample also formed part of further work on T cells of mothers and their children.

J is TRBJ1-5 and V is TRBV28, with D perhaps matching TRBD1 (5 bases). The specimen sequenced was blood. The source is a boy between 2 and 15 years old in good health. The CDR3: CASSPIRGGHQPQHF. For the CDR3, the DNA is TGTGCCAGCAGTCCCATTCGTGGGGGACATCAGCCCCAGCATTTT.